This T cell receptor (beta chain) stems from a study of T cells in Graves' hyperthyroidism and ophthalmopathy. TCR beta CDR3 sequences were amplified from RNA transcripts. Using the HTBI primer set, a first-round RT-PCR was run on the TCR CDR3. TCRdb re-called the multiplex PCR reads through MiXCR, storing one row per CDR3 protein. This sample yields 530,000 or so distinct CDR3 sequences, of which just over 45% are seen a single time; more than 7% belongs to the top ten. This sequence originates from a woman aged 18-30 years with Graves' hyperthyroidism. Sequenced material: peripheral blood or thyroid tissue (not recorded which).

CDR3 loop: CATSDYTSGRKDTQYF. DNA for the CDR3: TGTGCCACCAGTGATTATACTAGCGGGAGGAAAGATACGCAGTATTTT. The J gene is TRBJ2-3, the V gene TRBV24-1; TRBD2 aligns across 12 bases. J was trimmed by 5 bases and V by 2 bases; bases with no gene match: 4. In germline, CDR1 is KGHDR, CDR2 SFDVKD. CDR3 length: 16 amino acids.